These 7 T cell receptor beta chains share one sample of origin, sequenced in a study of cytomegalovirus exposure and HLA in healthy donors. It was with 60 Vbeta and 13 Jbeta primers that the PCR ran. Clones were read by immunoSEQ multiplex PCR, and TCRdb kept only the in-frame ones, dropping some. The profile shows roughly 130,000 clones, around 66% of them singletons. Source material: PBMCs. These receptors were obtained from a woman aged 55-69 years in good health and CMV-seronegative.

This chain uses TRBV6-1 with TRBJ2-5; possibly TRBD2 for D (5 bases). The better agreement between TRBJ2-7 and the DNA end casts doubt on the J call. The CDR3 has 11 residues. The germline V gene has CDR1 MNHNS and CDR2 SASEGT. The CDR3 reads CASTGSYEQYF. The DNA for the CDR3 is TGTGCCAGCACTGGGAGCTACGAGCAGTACTTC.

The rearrangement uses TRBV7-2 and TRBJ2-3; 12 nucleotides line up with TRBD2. J was trimmed by 2 bases and V by 5 bases; bases with no gene match: 8. The germline CDR1 and CDR2 sequences are SGHTA and FQGNSA. The CDR3 spans 17 residues. CDR3 sequence (DNA): TGTGCCAGCAGCCTCGACGGACTAGCGGGGCTCACAGATACGCAGTATTTT. As protein: CASSLDGLAGLTDTQYF.

The chain recombines TRBV29-1 with TRBJ2-1; 9 nucleotides agree with TRBD2. Germline V gives CDR1 SQVTM, CDR2 ANQGSEA. The V segment lost 1 base and the J segment 7 bases; nucleotides outside the gene matches: 8. The CDR3 sequence is 15 residues long. This chain's CDR3 is CSVEGRLAGRNEQFF. CDR3 nucleotides: TGCAGCGTTGAAGGCCGCCTAGCGGGAAGGAATGAGCAGTTCTTC.

V gene TRBV5-6 combines with J gene TRBJ1-3, with D perhaps matching TRBD1 (6 bases). CDR1 and CDR2 from the germline V gene are SGHDT and YYEEEE. CDR3 size: 16 residues. The V end was cut by 7 bases, the J end by 0 bases, with 17 bases between. The CDR3 loop reads CASYRQDLNSGNTIYF. The CDR3 DNA sequence: TGTGCCAGCTATCGACAGGACCTAAACTCTGGAAACACCATATATTTT.

The rearrangement uses TRBV19 and TRBJ2-5; 14 positions agree with TRBD2. Trimming removed 4 bases from V and 5 bases from J; junction bases left unmatched: 15. The CDR3 runs to 19 residues. From germline, CDR1 is LNHDA and CDR2 SQIVND (reference sequence). The CDR3 is CASSTPYSGTSGRGETQYF. For the CDR3, the DNA is TGTGCCAGTAGTACCCCCTACTCCGGGACTAGCGGGAGAGGTGAGACCCAGTACTTC. The full variable domain, completed using reference TRBV19 and TRBJ2-5, is DGGITQSPKYLFRKEGQNVTLSCEQNLNHDAMYWYRQDPGQGLRLIYYSQIVNDFQKGDIAEGYSVSREKKESFPLTVTSAQKNPTAFYLCASSTPYSGTSGRGETQYFGPGTRLLVL.

Note on this clone: The sample holds other DNA sequences that translate to the same CDR3. This chain's CDR3 is CASSSGGQPQHF. The CDR3 DNA follows: TGTGCCAGTAGTAGCGGGGGTCAGCCCCAGCATTTT. The chain couples TRBV19 to TRBJ1-5; maybe TRBD1 (5 bases). Germline V lookup: CDR1 LNHDA, CDR2 SQIVND (reference sequence). Trimming removed 4 bases from V and 6 bases from J, with 7 bases in between. There are 12 residues in the CDR3. Variable domain in full (rest from reference TRBV19 and TRBJ1-5): DGGITQSPKYLFRKEGQNVTLSCEQNLNHDAMYWYRQDPGQGLRLIYYSQIVNDFQKGDIAEGYSVSREKKESFPLTVTSAQKNPTAFYLCASSSGGQPQHFGDGTRLSIL.

The rearrangement uses TRBV15 and TRBJ2-5; 8 bases are a match to TRBD1. The J call may be faulty, since TRBJ2-7 better matches the DNA end. CDR3 size: 15 residues. The germline CDR1 and CDR2 sequences are LNHNV and YYDKDF (reference sequence). CDR3 region: CATSRNGQGSYEQYF. The CDR3, as DNA: TGTGCCACCAGCAGAAACGGACAGGGAAGCTACGAGCAGTACTTC.